The present entry profiles one TCR beta chain with its context. J lost 4 bases, V lost 6 bases, and 5 bases had no gene match. The CDR3 is made up of 14 amino acids. CDR1 is SGHTA, CDR2 FQGNSA, per germline. For TCRbeta, the library was prepared with unique molecular identifiers. One entry per CDR3 protein, called by TCRdb with MiXCR from the PCR reads. The sample has roughly 300,000 distinct CDR3 sequences; around 10% are singletons. This specimen belongs to a study of T-cell reconstitution after alpha-beta-depleted transplantation in children. This receptor was taken from a male patient between 2 and 15 years old who had a stem cell transplant for chronic granulomatous disease, so the T cells may come from the graft donor. The source was peripheral blood, collected 180 days after TCRalphabeta/CD19-depleted stem cell transplant. The genes are TRBV7-2 and TRBJ2-3; 9 positions agree with TRBD2. CDR3 sequence: CASRYERGADTQYF. The CDR3 nucleotides are TGTGCCAGCAGATACGAGCGGGGGGCAGATACGCAGTATTTT.